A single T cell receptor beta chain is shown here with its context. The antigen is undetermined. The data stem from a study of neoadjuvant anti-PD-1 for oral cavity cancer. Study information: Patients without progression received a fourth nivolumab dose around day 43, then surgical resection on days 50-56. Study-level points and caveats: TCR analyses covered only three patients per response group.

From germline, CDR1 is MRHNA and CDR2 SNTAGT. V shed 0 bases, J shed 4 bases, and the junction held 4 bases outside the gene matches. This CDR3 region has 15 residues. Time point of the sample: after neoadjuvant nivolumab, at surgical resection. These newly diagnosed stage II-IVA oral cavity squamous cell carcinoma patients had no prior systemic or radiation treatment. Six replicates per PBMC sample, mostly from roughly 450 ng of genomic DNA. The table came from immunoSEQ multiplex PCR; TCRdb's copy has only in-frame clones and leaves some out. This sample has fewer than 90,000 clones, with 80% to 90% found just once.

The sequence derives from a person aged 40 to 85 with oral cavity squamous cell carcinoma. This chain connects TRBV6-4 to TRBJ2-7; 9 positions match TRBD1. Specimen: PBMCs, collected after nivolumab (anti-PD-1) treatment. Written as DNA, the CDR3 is TGTGCCAGCAGTGACTCAGGGACAGGGTGTTACGAGCAGTACTTC. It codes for CASSDSGTGCYEQYF.